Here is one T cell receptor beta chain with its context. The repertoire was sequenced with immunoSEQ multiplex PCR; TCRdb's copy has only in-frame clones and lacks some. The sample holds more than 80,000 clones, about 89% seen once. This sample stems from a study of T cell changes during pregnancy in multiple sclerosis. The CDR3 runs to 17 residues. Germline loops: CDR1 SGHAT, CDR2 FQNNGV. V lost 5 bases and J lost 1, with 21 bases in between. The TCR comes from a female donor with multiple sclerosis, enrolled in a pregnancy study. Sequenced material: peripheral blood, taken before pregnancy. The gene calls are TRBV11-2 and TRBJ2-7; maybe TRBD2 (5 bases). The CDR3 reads CASSGYPLLEASYEQYF. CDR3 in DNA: TGTGCCAGCAGCGGATATCCCCTACTAGAAGCGTCCTACGAGCAGTACTTC.